The sequence of this T cell receptor (beta chain) was determined in a study of T-cell memory formation after mild COVID-19. TCRdb passed the 5' RACE reads through MiXCR, listing each CDR3 protein once. Among a few hundred thousand distinct CDR3 sequences, roughly 23% were seen once, and the ten largest hold about 12%. The CDR3 is 12 amino acids. Trimming removed 2 bases from V and 6 bases from J; junction bases left unmatched: 2. CDR1 SGHRS and CDR2 YFSETQ come from the germline V gene. The chain is built from TRBV5-1 and TRBJ2-7, with 7 nucleotides matching TRBD1. Sequencing used PBMCs or a T cell subset sorted from them (not recorded which). The sequence was obtained from an adult woman who had mild COVID-19 (a few samples of this study predate the infection). Cell type and time point are not known. CDR3: CASSFHRGEQYF. CDR3 in DNA: TGCGCCAGCAGCTTCCACAGGGGCGAGCAGTACTTC.